Below, 15 T cell receptor beta chains from the same sample are listed, as sequenced in a study of cytomegalovirus exposure and HLA in healthy donors. The PCR had 60 Vbeta and 13 Jbeta primers. The data were produced by immunoSEQ multiplex PCR, yet TCRdb's version contains in-frame clones alone and is incomplete. The table lists about 120,000 clones, about 15% of them singletons. Source material: PBMCs. The receptor set was obtained from a female donor in good health and CMV-seropositive.

The sample holds a few counts of this clone. The V call is TRBV19, the J call TRBJ1-6; D uncertain. V was cut by 4 bases and J by 0 bases, with 7 bases left in between. Per the germline V gene, CDR1 is LNHDA and CDR2 is SQIVND (reference sequence). The CDR3 extends over 15 amino acids. The CDR3 nucleotides read TGTGCCAGTAGTAGTAAGAGCTCCTATAATTCACCCCTCCACTTT. Amino acids: CASSSKSSYNSPLHF.

The chain has TRBV6-6 and TRBJ2-7, with unresolved D. The germline V gene has CDR1 MNHNY and CDR2 SVGAGI (reference sequence). CDR3 length: 15 amino acids. Trimming stripped 5 bases from V and 0 bases from J, with 14 bases between. In DNA form, the CDR3 reads TGTGCCAGCAGTGGGCTGTACCGAAGCTCCTACGAGCAGTACTTC. The encoded protein is CASSGLYRSSYEQYF.

This clone occurred a few times. CDR3 in amino acids: CAWPGRLTGLSSYEQYF. CDR3 DNA sequence: TGTGCCTGGCCCGGAAGGCTGACAGGACTGAGCTCCTACGAGCAGTACTTC. The V and J genes are TRBV30 and TRBJ2-7; maybe TRBD1 (6 bases). The CDR3 totals 17 residues. Deletions cut 5 bases from V and 0 bases from J, with 23 bases between. Per germline, CDR1 GTSNPN and CDR2 SVGIG (reference sequence).

This clone was counted only a few times. The V call is TRBV5-4, the J call TRBJ2-1; TRBD2 matches at 11 bases. Germline-derived CDR1 and CDR2 are SGHNT and YYREEE (reference sequence). After removal of 3 bases from V and 3 bases from J, the junction contained 2 bases not matched to a gene. This CDR3 region has 15 residues. CDR3 in amino acids: CASSSGTSGYNEQFF. As DNA, the CDR3 is TGTGCCAGCAGCTCCGGGACTAGCGGCTACAATGAGCAGTTCTTC.

J is TRBJ1-2 and V is TRBV5-6; the D gene is possibly TRBD1 (6 bases). The V and J ends lost 4 bases and 5 bases respectively, with 21 bases between them. Germline V gene sequence: CDR1 SGHDT, CDR2 YYEEEE. The CDR3 totals 16 residues. The CDR3 spells CASSRNPGVQGYGYTF. The CDR3, as DNA: TGTGCCAGCAGCCGAAATCCCGGGGTCCAGGGGTATGGCTACACCTTC.

This clone was observed a few times. The chain joins TRBV2 to TRBJ2-5; 7 bases line up with TRBD2. Germline CDR1 SNHLY, CDR2 FYNNEI. This CDR3 is built from 14 residues. V trimming: 8 bases; J trimming: 0 bases; junction bases outside the gene matches: 6. This CDR3 is CASSKTSDQETQYF. In DNA form, the CDR3 reads TGTGCCAGCTCCAAAACTAGCGACCAAGAGACCCAGTACTTC.

J is TRBJ1-1 and V is TRBV6-5; the D gene is possibly TRBD1 (6 bases). The V end lost 8 bases, the J end lost 6 bases, and 16 bases lay between the germline ends. This CDR3 comprises 13 residues. Germline V gene lookup returns CDR1 MNHEY and CDR2 SVGAGI. CDR3 residues: CASEREGGAEAFF. CDR3 in DNA: TGTGCCAGCGAGAGAGAAGGGGGGGCTGAAGCTTTCTTT.

This clone appeared a few times. V usage is TRBV7-2 and J usage is TRBJ2-1, with 10 bases fitting TRBD2. Trimming at V came to 8 bases and at J to 9 bases, leaving 10 bases not matched to a gene. The CDR3 has 14 amino acids. The germline CDR1 and CDR2 sequences are SGHTA and FQGNSA. The CDR3 DNA follows: TGTGCCAGCGGTCGGCCTAGCGGGAGAGGTGAGCAGTTCTTC. Residues: CASGRPSGRGEQFF.

The sample holds a few counts of this clone. The chain is built from TRBV5-6 and TRBJ1-6; possible D gene TRBD1, 5 bases. V lost 1 base and J lost 7, with 9 bases in between. Germline lookup yields CDR1 SGHDT and CDR2 YYEEEE. The CDR3 spans 14 residues. The CDR3 spells CASSLTGGNSPLHF. The CDR3 DNA sequence: TGTGCCAGCAGCTTGACGGGGGGGAATTCACCCCTCCACTTT.

The chain carries TRBV13 and TRBJ1-1, with 7 bases identical to TRBD1. V was pared by 4 bases and J by 1 base, with 6 bases of the junction left unmatched. The germline V gene has CDR1 PRHDT and CDR2 FYEKMQ (reference sequence). The CDR3 spans 15 residues. CDR3 residues: CASSSQRQGNTEAFF. The DNA for the CDR3 is TGTGCCAGCAGCTCACAAAGACAGGGGAACACTGAAGCTTTCTTT.

V and J are TRBV21-1 and TRBJ1-2; the D segment call TRBD1 is taken from the table without a DNA check. TRBV21-1 is an annotated pseudogene. CDR3 length: 14 residues. DNA of the CDR3: TGTGCCAGCACAGGACAGGTCCACTACTATGGCTACACCTTC. Its protein product is CASTGQVHYYGYTF.

This clone showed up just a few times. The chain links TRBV5-1 to TRBJ2-3, with TRBD2 matching 9 bases. CDR3 length: 15 amino acids. V shed 0 bases, J shed 4 bases, and the junction held 3 bases outside the gene matches. CDR1 and CDR2 from the germline V gene are SGHRS and YFSETQ. The CDR3 spells CASSLGAGGSDTQYF. The CDR3 nucleotides are TGCGCCAGCAGCTTGGGAGCGGGGGGCTCAGATACGCAGTATTTT.

Only a few counts were recorded for this clone. The chain uses TRBV5-1 and TRBJ2-1; perhaps TRBD2 as D (6 bases). Trimming took 5 bases from V and 9 from J, leaving 21 bases between them. CDR1 is SGHRS and CDR2 is YFSETQ in the germline V gene. The CDR3 totals 15 residues. The CDR3 protein is CASSLEGFGLSEQFF. DNA for the CDR3: TGCGCCAGCAGTCTGGAGGGCTTCGGGCTGAGTGAGCAGTTCTTC.

This clone was counted a few times. The rearrangement joins TRBV30 to TRBJ2-3; D possibly corresponds to TRBD1 (6 bases). The V gene's germline CDR1 is GTSNPN and CDR2 SVGIG (reference sequence). Trimming pared 2 bases from V and 4 bases from J, leaving 13 bases between. The CDR3 extends over 14 amino acids. DNA for the CDR3: TGTGCCTGGAGTCAAGGGGGTCGGGCAGATACGCAGTATTTT. Protein product: CAWSQGGRADTQYF. Full variable domain (missing parts from reference TRBV30 and TRBJ2-3): SQTIHQWPATLVQPVGSPLSLECTVEGTSNPNLYWYRQAAGRGLQLLFYSVGIGQISSEVPQNLSASRPQDRQFILSSKKLLLSDSGFYLCAWSQGGRADTQYFGPGTRLTVL.

The CDR3 loop reads CASSFQGAGANVLTF. CDR3 DNA sequence: TGTGCCAGCAGTTTTCAGGGGGCTGGGGCCAACGTCCTGACTTTC. The chain uses TRBV28 and TRBJ2-6, with 7 bases aligning to TRBD1. The CDR3 is 15 amino acids. Germline CDR1 MDHEN, CDR2 SYDVKM. V lost 3 bases, J lost 2 bases, and 1 base stayed unmatched.